This T cell receptor beta chain was obtained from a study of T cell responses to AZD1222 COVID-19 vaccine. Produced via immunoSEQ multiplex PCR; TCRdb's table is partial and in-frame only. Among over 70,000 clones listed, approximately 80% were seen once. Germline assignment: CDR1 LNHDA and CDR2 SQIVND (reference sequence). The CDR3 consists of 15 residues. With regard to this clone: Relative to the germline gene, one junction end is altered; a read error may explain this.

Material: peripheral blood, obtained 28 days after the second dose of the MenACWY control vaccine. This sequence joins TRBV19 and TRBJ1-4, with D possibly being TRBD1 (5 bases). The clonotype was recovered from an adult who received the MenACWY meningococcal vaccine as a control. CDR3 sequence: CASRIGGGTNEKLFF. The CDR3 bases are TGTGCCAGTCGTATAGGTGGGGGAACTAATGAAAAACTGTTTTTT.